Below, 28 T cell receptor beta chains from the same sample are listed, as sequenced in a study of blood T cell repertoires in COVID-19. Only in-frame clones appear in the TCRdb table, and some are missing; sequencing was by immunoSEQ multiplex PCR. The sample holds a few hundred thousand clones, over 75% seen once. Material for sequencing was PBMCs or T cells enriched from blood (not recorded which). These TCRs come from a man aged 40-55 years in a cohort exposed to, infected with or recovered from COVID-19 (not recorded which).

This rearrangement joins TRBV19 to TRBJ2-7; 7 positions agree with TRBD2. CDR3 length: 14 residues. The trim removed 3 bases at V and 4 bases at J, leaving 6 bases unmatched. Germline V gives CDR1 LNHDA, CDR2 SQIVND (reference sequence). The CDR3, as DNA: TGTGCCAGTAGTATCGGGGAGGGCCCTTACGAGCAGTACTTC. Amino acids: CASSIGEGPYEQYF. The full variable domain, in which reference TRBV19 and TRBJ2-7 provide the parts outside the CDR3, is DGGITQSPKYLFRKEGQNVTLSCEQNLNHDAMYWYRQDPGQGLRLIYYSQIVNDFQKGDIAEGYSVSREKKESFPLTVTSAQKNPTAFYLCASSIGEGPYEQYFGPGTRLTVT.

This clone has only one observation. The chain links TRBV7-8 to TRBJ2-3, with 9 bases aligning to TRBD2. CDR3 length: 16 amino acids. The junction had 12 bases not matched to a gene; V was cut back by 5 bases and J by 6 bases. From germline, CDR1 is SGHVS and CDR2 FQNEAQ. The CDR3 nucleotides read TGTGCCAGCAGCCCCCCCTGGCGGGAGGGATTGGATACGCAGTATTTT. Encoded protein: CASSPPWREGLDTQYF.

V usage is TRBV6-4 and J usage is TRBJ1-2, with 7 positions matching TRBD1. Germline-derived CDR1 and CDR2 are MRHNA and SNTAGT. Trimming at V came to 6 bases and at J to 0 bases, leaving 10 bases not matched to a gene. The CDR3 consists of 16 residues. The chain's CDR3 is CASRPDRDLPNYGYTF. The CDR3 region has the DNA TGTGCCAGCAGGCCCGACAGGGATCTGCCTAACTATGGCTACACCTTC.

The CDR3 spells CASSYRGGVSYNEQFF. The CDR3 bases are TGTGCCAGCAGCTACAGGGGGGGTGTCTCCTACAATGAGCAGTTCTTC. The J gene is TRBJ2-1, the V gene TRBV7-2; a possible D gene is TRBD1 (8 bases). V lost 4 bases and J 0 bases, leaving 13 bases between the germline ends. The germline gives CDR1 SGHTA, CDR2 FQGNSA. The CDR3 runs to 16 residues.

This chain links TRBV28 with TRBJ1-1; D unresolved. The length of the CDR3 is 15 residues. Trimming shortened V by 3 bases and J by 0 bases, and 11 bases separated the two germline ends. Per germline, CDR1 MDHEN and CDR2 SYDVKM. CDR3 sequence reads: CASSFITEMNTEAFF. The CDR3 DNA sequence: TGTGCCAGCAGTTTTATAACAGAAATGAACACTGAAGCTTTCTTT.

This chain links TRBV5-1 with TRBJ2-2; 9 bases agree with TRBD2. In germline, CDR1 is SGHRS, CDR2 YFSETQ. The CDR3 has 18 amino acids. V lost 4 bases to trimming and J lost 4 bases; unmatched junction nucleotides: 14. This CDR3 is CASSIRGSGSSITGELFF. For the CDR3, the DNA is TGCGCCAGCAGCATTCGGGGTAGCGGGAGCTCTATCACCGGGGAGCTGTTTTTT.

This chain uses TRBV27 with TRBJ2-7; 9 bases match TRBD1. V shed 4 bases and J 7 bases; nucleotides not matched to a gene: 14. This CDR3 has 16 residues. In germline, CDR1 is MNHEY, CDR2 SMNVEV (reference sequence). Here the CDR3 reads CASSWRTGQGLGEQYF. In DNA, the CDR3 is TGTGCCAGCAGTTGGAGGACGGGACAGGGACTGGGTGAGCAGTACTTC.

The chain employs TRBV6-5 and TRBJ2-3; the match to TRBD2 covers 14 bases. Per germline, CDR1 MNHEY and CDR2 SVGAGI. The CDR3 length is 15 residues. Trimming cost V 2 bases and J 9 bases; bases outside gene matches: 4. CDR3 in amino acids: CASSYGGLAGATQYF. The CDR3 nucleotides read TGTGCCAGCAGTTACGGGGGACTAGCGGGAGCAACGCAGTATTTT.

J is TRBJ2-2 and V is TRBV5-1; D gene ambiguous. The CDR3 is 15 residues long. Trimming left V 1 base short and J 0 bases short, with 7 bases between. CDR1 SGHRS and CDR2 YFSETQ come from the germline V gene. CDR3 coding DNA: TGCGCCAGCAGCTTGTTTGCGGCGAACACCGGGGAGCTGTTTTTT. Translating gives CASSLFAANTGELFF.

This clone was seen only once. V and J are TRBV30 and TRBJ1-1, with D possibly matching TRBD1 (5 bases). The length of the CDR3 is 13 residues. The germline V gene encodes CDR1 GTSNPN and CDR2 SVGIG (reference sequence). V was pared by 3 bases and J by 1 base, with 9 bases between. The CDR3 nucleotides read TGTGCCTGGAGCCAAGACAGGAACACTGAAGCTTTCTTT. Translation gives CAWSQDRNTEAFF.

The CDR3: CASSLGEMSYNEQFF. The CDR3 bases are TGCGCCAGCAGCTTGGGGGAGATGAGCTACAATGAGCAGTTCTTC. This chain uses TRBV5-1 with TRBJ2-1; D is possibly TRBD2 (5 bases). The V and J ends lost 0 bases and 3 bases respectively, with 10 bases between them. This CDR3 spans 15 amino acids. Germline V CDR1 and CDR2: SGHRS, YFSETQ.

The CDR3 is CASSQFLGGKINEQFF. The DNA for the CDR3 is TGTGCCAGCAGCCAATTCCTCGGCGGGAAAATCAATGAGCAGTTCTTC. This chain links TRBV4-2 with TRBJ2-1; possibly TRBD2 for D (6 bases). The CDR3 totals 16 residues. The V and J ends lost 2 bases and 6 bases respectively, with 17 bases between them. Germline V gene sequence: CDR1 LGHNA, CDR2 YNFKEQ.

The CDR3, as DNA: TGTGCCAGCAGCTTCGGTGAAAACTATGGCTACACCTTC. This gives the protein CASSFGENYGYTF. J is TRBJ1-2 and V is TRBV5-6; D is undetermined. Germline V CDR1 and CDR2: SGHDT, YYEEEE. The V gene lost 2 bases and the J gene lost 2 bases, with 7 bases spanning the gap. CDR3 length: 13 residues.

The chain joins TRBV7-3 to TRBJ1-1; D call uncertain. This CDR3 contains 17 residues. V was clipped by 0 bases and J by 1 base, with 15 bases between them. The V gene's germline CDR1 is SGHTA and CDR2 FQGTGA. DNA for the CDR3: TGTGCCAGCAGCTTAACCCCTCGGGTCTCTAGGAACACTGAAGCTTTCTTT. Amino acid sequence: CASSLTPRVSRNTEAFF.

The V call is TRBV27, the J call TRBJ2-1; TRBD2 matches 7 bases. V shed 3 bases, J shed 5 bases, and the junction held 4 bases outside the gene matches. There are 14 residues in the CDR3. CDR1 is MNHEY and CDR2 is SMNVEV in the germline V gene (reference sequence). The CDR3 loop is CASSFSGTNNEQFF. In DNA, the CDR3 is TGTGCCAGCAGTTTCTCCGGGACTAACAATGAGCAGTTCTTC.

Points on this clone: Other DNA sequences from this sample encode an identical CDR3 as well. The chain combines TRBV18 with TRBJ1-1; D is uncertain. Germline V lookup: CDR1 KGHSH, CDR2 LQKENI. The CDR3 runs to 13 residues. Between the trimmed V and J ends, which lost 3 bases and 0 bases, there was a span of 5 bases. Here the CDR3 reads CASSPGVNTEAFF. The DNA for the CDR3 is TGTGCCAGCTCACCCGGGGTGAACACTGAAGCTTTCTTT.

As for this clone: The sample has other DNA sequences that encode this CDR3 too. The chain carries TRBV10-3 and TRBJ1-5; D possibly corresponds to TRBD1 (5 bases). The CDR3 length is 14 residues. Trimming stripped 0 bases from V and 2 bases from J, with 5 bases between. Germline V gene data show CDR1 as ENHRY and CDR2 as SYGVKD. The CDR3 loop is CAISESGGNQPQHF. In DNA, the CDR3 is TGTGCCATCAGTGAGTCAGGGGGCAATCAGCCCCAGCATTTT.

This clone was counted a single time. The chain joins TRBV3-1 (or the pseudogene TRBV3-2) to TRBJ2-3, with D perhaps TRBD2 (6 bases). The CDR3 has 17 amino acids. The ends were cut back, 4 bases at V and 1 base at J, with 18 bases in the middle. Per the germline V gene, CDR1 is LGHDT and CDR2 is YNNKEL (reference sequence). CDR3 in DNA: TGTGCCAGCAGCCCCCCTCTGGCGGGATCGCGCACAGATACGCAGTATTTT. It specifies CASSPPLAGSRTDTQYF.

The gene calls are TRBV30 and TRBJ2-4, with TRBD1 matching over 7 bases. The CDR3 consists of 14 residues. Germline V gives CDR1 GTSNPN, CDR2 SVGIG (reference sequence). After removal of 0 bases from V and 7 bases from J, the junction contained 6 bases not matched to a gene. CDR3 sequence (DNA): TGTGCCTGGAGTGTACCGGGACAGACGAACATTCAGTACTTC. It is translated as CAWSVPGQTNIQYF.

The V call is TRBV25-1, the J call TRBJ2-7; 12 bases are shared with TRBD2. V lost 8 bases, J lost 2 bases, and 4 bases stayed unmatched. The germline CDR1 and CDR2 sequences are MGHDK and SYGVNS. The CDR3 contains 14 residues. The CDR3 region is CASARTSGTYEQYF. For the CDR3, the DNA is TGTGCCAGCGCGCGGACTAGCGGGACCTACGAGCAGTACTTC.

V gene TRBV29-1 combines with J gene TRBJ2-7; D is possibly TRBD1 (6 bases). Trimming took off 7 bases at V and 4 bases at J, with 11 bases between the two ends. Looked up from germline, CDR1 is SQVTM and CDR2 is ANQGSEA. This CDR3 comprises 11 residues. The CDR3, as DNA: TGCAGCGCCGATCAGGGGTACGAGCAGTACTTC. Translating it yields CSADQGYEQYF.

For the CDR3, the DNA is TGTGCCTGGAGTGATTTTAGCGCCTCGCCCCTCCACTTT. It yields the protein CAWSDFSASPLHF. The chain combines TRBV30 with TRBJ1-6; no clear D. Germline V lookup: CDR1 GTSNPN, CDR2 SVGIG (reference sequence). The CDR3 contains 13 residues. V dropped 1 base and J dropped 13 bases, with 14 bases sitting between them. Full variable domain (outside the CDR3, taken from reference TRBV30 and TRBJ1-6): SQTIHQWPATLVQPVGSPLSLECTVEGTSNPNLYWYRQAAGRGLQLLFYSVGIGQISSEVPQNLSASRPQDRQFILSSKKLLLSDSGFYLCAWSDFSASPLHFGNGTRLTVT.

Only a few counts were recorded for this clone. The gene calls are TRBV5-6 and TRBJ1-4; D gene uncertain. The germline V gene encodes CDR1 SGHDT and CDR2 YYEEEE. The V gene lost 0 bases and the J gene lost 4 bases, with 10 bases spanning the gap. CDR3 length equals 15 residues. The CDR3 DNA reads as TGTGCCAGCAGCTTGGGACTCACCAATAATGAAAAACTGTTTTTT. Its translation: CASSLGLTNNEKLFF.

The chain carries TRBV5-1 and TRBJ2-1; TRBD2 is a possible D gene (5 bases). The germline CDR1 and CDR2 sequences are SGHRS and YFSETQ. V lost 5 bases and J 5 bases, leaving 11 bases between the germline ends. CDR3 length: 13 residues. CDR3 in DNA: TGCGCCAGCAGTAGGCTAGCAAACAATGAGCAGTTCTTC. As protein: CASSRLANNEQFF.

Points on this clone: Other DNA sequences in this specimen translate into the identical CDR3. The chain uses TRBV27 and TRBJ1-4; possible D gene TRBD1, 6 bases. The CDR3 is 14 residues long. V dropped 2 bases and J dropped 7 bases, with 11 bases sitting between them. Germline V lookup: CDR1 MNHEY, CDR2 SMNVEV (reference sequence). CDR3 sequence: CASSLMGAGEKLFF. In DNA form, the CDR3 reads TGTGCCAGCAGTTTAATGGGGGCCGGTGAAAAACTGTTTTTT.

This chain uses TRBV6-5 with TRBJ1-3; a weak D match, TRBD1 (6 bases). The CDR3 is 15 amino acids. Trimming stripped 6 bases from V and 3 bases from J, with 15 bases between. Germline V lookup: CDR1 MNHEY, CDR2 SVGAGI. The CDR3 is CASRPTRGFGNTIYF. CDR3 sequence (DNA): TGTGCCAGCAGACCAACAAGGGGGTTTGGAAACACCATATATTTT.

The V gene is TRBV27, the J gene TRBJ2-7, with TRBD2 matching over 7 bases. CDR3 length: 15 amino acids. Germline V gene lookup returns CDR1 MNHEY and CDR2 SMNVEV (reference sequence). V was clipped by 3 bases and J by 3 bases; unmatched bases: 8. CDR3: CASSLGGRGNYEQYF. CDR3 in DNA: TGTGCCAGCAGTTTGGGCGGGAGAGGGAACTACGAGCAGTACTTC.

This chain links TRBV19 with TRBJ2-2; TRBD1 aligns across 9 bases. V trimming: 6 bases; J trimming: 3 bases; junction bases outside the gene matches: 5. The CDR3 length is 15 residues. CDR1 LNHDA and CDR2 SQIVND come from the germline V gene (reference sequence). In DNA form, the CDR3 reads TGTGCCAGTAGACCCGGGACAGGGTACACCGGGGAGCTGTTTTTT. Translated: CASRPGTGYTGELFF.